These T cell receptor beta chains were read from a single sample in a study of blood T cell repertoires in COVID-19. Measured with immunoSEQ multiplex PCR; TCRdb has only the in-frame clones, and not every one. The sample has 190,000 or so clones, around nine tenths seen once. Specimen: peripheral blood. These TCRs come from a woman between 18 and 30 years old who had recovered from COVID-19. Both conserved end residues are part of each CDR3. The D gene is left open where the match is weak. Where a row states a size, it is once, few, many or the class of an expanded clone; other rows omit it.

J gene,clone size,V gene,D gene,CDR3 DNA,CDR3 protein
TRBJ1-6,NA,TRBV4-3,NA,TGCGCCAGCAGCCAAGGACGGGGAAATTCACCCCTCCACTTT,CASSQGRGNSPLHF
TRBJ2-3,NA,TRBV29-1,TRBD1,TGCAGCGTAAGGGGACAGACTAGCACAGATACGCAGTATTTT,CSVRGQTSTDTQYF
TRBJ1-6,NA,TRBV5-1,NA,TGCGCCAGCAGCTGGAAGGACAGCCCTAATTCACCCCTCCACTTT,CASSWKDSPNSPLHF
TRBJ2-2,NA,TRBV5-4,TRBD1,TGTGCCAGCAGCGGGGGACAGGGGACCGGGGAGCTGTTTTTT,CASSGGQGTGELFF
TRBJ2-5,NA,TRBV29-1,NA,TGCAGCGTCACTAGGACGGACCAAGAGACCCAGTACTTC,CSVTRTDQETQYF
TRBJ1-1,NA,TRBV7-9,NA,TGTGCCAGCAGCCCTCCGGGGGACACTGAAGCTTTCTTT,CASSPPGDTEAFF
TRBJ2-7,once,TRBV6-5,TRBD1,TGTGCCAGCAGCACGTTGGACAGGGCCCACGAGCAGTACTTC,CASSTLDRAHEQYF
TRBJ2-3,NA,TRBV13,NA,TGTGCCAGCAGCTCCATTTCTTTAGGAGGACCTAGCACAGATACGCAGTATTTT,CASSSISLGGPSTDTQYF
TRBJ1-2,NA,TRBV30,NA,TGTGCCTGGCAGAGGGTTAACTATGGCTACACCTTC,CAWQRVNYGYTF
TRBJ2-1,NA,TRBV6-5,TRBD2,TGTGCCAGCAGTTCCGGACTAGCGGGAGAAAGAAATGAGCAGTTCTTC,CASSSGLAGERNEQFF
TRBJ2-5,NA,TRBV6-5,NA,TGTGCCAGCAGTTACAGGCGGGGGCTCTGGGAGACCCAGTACTTC,CASSYRRGLWETQYF
TRBJ1-2,NA,TRBV6-6,TRBD1,TGTGCCAGCAGTTACGAACGGGCAGGGGGGAACTATGGCTACACCTTC,CASSYERAGGNYGYTF
TRBJ2-1,once,TRBV9,TRBD2,TGTGCCAGCAGCGTATCTAGCGGGAGGCACAATGAGCAGTTCTTC,CASSVSSGRHNEQFF
TRBJ1-2,NA,TRBV7-8,TRBD1,TGTGCCAGCAGCTCCCAGAGACAGGGGCCTCAAGGCTACACCTTC,CASSSQRQGPQGYTF
TRBJ2-2,once,TRBV5-1,TRBD2,TGCGCCAGCAGCTGGACTAGCGGGGGTGTCGGGGAGCTGTTTTTT,CASSWTSGGVGELFF
TRBJ1-1,few,TRBV5-1,TRBD1,TGCGCCAGCAGCCCGGGGTTGGATGCCGGGACAGTCTTGAGCACTGAAGCTTTCTTT,CASSPGLDAGTVLSTEAFF